This T cell receptor (beta chain) was captured in a study of blood T cell repertoires in COVID-19. Study-wide context: There were acute and convalescent COVID-19 samples, and they came from the United States, Italy and Spain. PBMCs, B-cell-depleted T cells, or T cells provided the cDNA or gDNA that made up the material.

Authors' methods: Using reference gene primer amplification, nucleated cell counts were estimated. Sequencing was performed with immunoSEQ multiplex PCR; in TCRdb, only in-frame clones are kept and a portion is missing. V and J calls and clone size come straight from that table; D and trimming were deduced from the DNA. In the table there are fewer than 35,000 clones, around 90% of which are singletons. This sequence was found in a human donor in a cohort sampled during active COVID-19. The donor label of this sample is uncertain. The material sequenced was peripheral blood.

The CDR3, as DNA: TGTGCCAGCAGCCCCCACTGGGGGGGCAACACAGATACGCAGTATTTT. This codes for CASSPHWGGNTDTQYF. The chain combines TRBV3-1 (or the pseudogene TRBV3-2) with TRBJ2-3; D is perhaps TRBD2 (7 bases). This CDR3 region has 16 residues. Trimming shortened V by 4 bases and J by 2 bases, and 16 bases separated the two germline ends. Germline V lookup: CDR1 LGHDT, CDR2 YNNKEL (reference sequence).